The clone carrying this T cell receptor (beta chain) came up a few times. Its antigen is unidentified. This sample was included in a study of T cell repertoires in cytomegalovirus infection. In the study overall: Selection of CMV epitopes for the study included recently identified HLA-C-restricted and well-studied HLA-B-restricted ones. The study's findings and limits: CMV-specific TCR beta clonotypes restricted by HLA-C were the ones dominating the ex vivo response.

In TCRdb, the reads were re-called with MiXCR into one record per CDR3 protein. This table has around 19,000 distinct CDR3 sequences, around two fifths appearing once. Germline V gene lookup returns CDR1 SGHVS and CDR2 FNYEAQ. V was clipped by 1 base and J by 3 bases, with 11 bases between them. This CDR3 comprises 15 residues. Sequencing used CD8+ T cells from cultured PBMCs, obtained from culture after CMV antigen stimulation. The J gene is TRBJ2-3, the V gene TRBV7-6; D not resolved. The TCR was taken from a human donor in good health (CMV status not recorded). Some clones in this sample may be carry-over from other donors' samples. The CDR3 DNA reads TGTGCCAGCAGCTTAGGAACGCCAGGTACAGATACGCAGTATTTT. This translates into CASSLGTPGTDTQYF.